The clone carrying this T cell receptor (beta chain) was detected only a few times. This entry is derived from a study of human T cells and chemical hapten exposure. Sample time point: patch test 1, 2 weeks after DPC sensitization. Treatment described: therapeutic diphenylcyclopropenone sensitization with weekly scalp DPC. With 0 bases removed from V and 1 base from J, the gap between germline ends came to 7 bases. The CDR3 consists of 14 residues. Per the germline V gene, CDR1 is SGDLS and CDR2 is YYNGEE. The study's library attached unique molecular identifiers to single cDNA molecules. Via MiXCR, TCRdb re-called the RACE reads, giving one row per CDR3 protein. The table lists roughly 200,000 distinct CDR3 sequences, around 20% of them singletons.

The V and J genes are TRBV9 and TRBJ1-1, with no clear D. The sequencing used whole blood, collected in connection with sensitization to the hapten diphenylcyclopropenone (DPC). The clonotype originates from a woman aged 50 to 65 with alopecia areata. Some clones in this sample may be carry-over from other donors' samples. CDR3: CASSVELGNTEAFF. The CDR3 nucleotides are TGTGCCAGCAGCGTAGAACTTGGGAACACTGAAGCTTTCTTT.